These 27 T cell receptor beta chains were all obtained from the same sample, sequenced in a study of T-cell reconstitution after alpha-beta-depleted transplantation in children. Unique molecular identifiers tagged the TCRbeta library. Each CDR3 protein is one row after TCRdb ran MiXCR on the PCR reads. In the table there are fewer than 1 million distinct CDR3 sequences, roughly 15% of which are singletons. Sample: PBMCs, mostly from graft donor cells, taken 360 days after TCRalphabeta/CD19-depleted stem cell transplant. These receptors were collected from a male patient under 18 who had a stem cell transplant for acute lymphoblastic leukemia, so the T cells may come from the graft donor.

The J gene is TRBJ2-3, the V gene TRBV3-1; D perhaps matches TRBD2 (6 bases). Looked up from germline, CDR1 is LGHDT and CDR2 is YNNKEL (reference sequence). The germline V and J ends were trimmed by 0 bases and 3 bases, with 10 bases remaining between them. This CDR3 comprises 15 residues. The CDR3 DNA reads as TGTGCCAGCAGCCAAGAGAAGGAGGGAACAGATACGCAGTATTTT. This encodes CASSQEKEGTDTQYF.

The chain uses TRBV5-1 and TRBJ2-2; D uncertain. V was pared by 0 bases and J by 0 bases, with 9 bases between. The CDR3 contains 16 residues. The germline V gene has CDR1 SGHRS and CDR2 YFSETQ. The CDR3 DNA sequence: TGCGCCAGCAGCTTGGGGCACGTAGCGAACACCGGGGAGCTGTTTTTT. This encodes CASSLGHVANTGELFF.

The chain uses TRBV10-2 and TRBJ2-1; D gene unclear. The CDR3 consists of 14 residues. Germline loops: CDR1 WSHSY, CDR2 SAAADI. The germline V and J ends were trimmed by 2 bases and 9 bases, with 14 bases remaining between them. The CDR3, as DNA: TGCGCCAGCAGTGAGGGGCCCGCCCCCGGTGAGCAGTTCTTC. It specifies CASSEGPAPGEQFF.

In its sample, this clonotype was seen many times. CDR3 in DNA: TGTGCCAGCAGCTTGGCTAGCGTGGGTGGGGATGAGCAGTTCTTC. Translated, it gives CASSLASVGGDEQFF. The chain recombines TRBV5-5 with TRBJ2-1, with D perhaps TRBD2 (6 bases). From germline, CDR1 is SGHKS and CDR2 YYEKEE (reference sequence). With 0 bases removed from V and 8 bases from J, the gap between germline ends came to 15 bases. This CDR3 spans 15 amino acids.

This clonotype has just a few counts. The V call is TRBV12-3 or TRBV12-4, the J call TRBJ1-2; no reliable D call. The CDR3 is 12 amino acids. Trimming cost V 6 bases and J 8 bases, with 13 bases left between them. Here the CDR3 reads CASRTRALGYTF. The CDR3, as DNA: TGTGCCAGCAGAACTCGGGCTTTGGGCTACACCTTC.

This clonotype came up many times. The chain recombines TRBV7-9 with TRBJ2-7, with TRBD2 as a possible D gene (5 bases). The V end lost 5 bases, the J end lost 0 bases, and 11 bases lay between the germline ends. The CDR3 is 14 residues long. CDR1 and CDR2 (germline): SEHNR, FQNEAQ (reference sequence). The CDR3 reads CASSRMGVSYEQYF. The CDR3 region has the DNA TGTGCCAGCAGCCGGATGGGAGTCTCCTACGAGCAGTACTTC. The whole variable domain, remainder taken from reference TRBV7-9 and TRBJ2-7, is DTGVSQNPRHKITKRGQNVTFRCDPISEHNRLYWYRQTLGQGPEFLTYFQNEAQLEKSRLLSDRFSAERPKGSFSTLEIQRTEQGDSAMYLCASSRMGVSYEQYFGPGTRLTVT.

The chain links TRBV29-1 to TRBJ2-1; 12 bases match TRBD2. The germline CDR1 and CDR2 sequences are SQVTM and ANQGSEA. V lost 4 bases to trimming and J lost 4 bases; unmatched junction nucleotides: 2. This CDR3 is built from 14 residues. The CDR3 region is CSVGLAGGYNEQFF. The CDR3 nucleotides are TGCAGCGTTGGGCTAGCGGGAGGGTACAATGAGCAGTTCTTC.

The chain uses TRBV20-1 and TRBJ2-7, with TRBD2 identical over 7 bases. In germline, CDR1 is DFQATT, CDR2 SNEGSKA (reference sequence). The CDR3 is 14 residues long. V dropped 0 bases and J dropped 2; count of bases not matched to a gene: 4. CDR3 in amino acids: CSAREAGGAYEQYF. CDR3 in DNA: TGCAGTGCTAGAGAGGCTGGGGGGGCCTACGAGCAGTACTTC.

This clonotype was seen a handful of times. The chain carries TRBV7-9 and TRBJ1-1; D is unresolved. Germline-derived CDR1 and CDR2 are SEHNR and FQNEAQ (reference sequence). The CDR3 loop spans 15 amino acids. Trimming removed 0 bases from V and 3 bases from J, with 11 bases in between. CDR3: CASSLALGLDTEAFF. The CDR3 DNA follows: TGTGCCAGCAGCTTAGCCCTGGGCTTAGACACTGAAGCTTTCTTT.

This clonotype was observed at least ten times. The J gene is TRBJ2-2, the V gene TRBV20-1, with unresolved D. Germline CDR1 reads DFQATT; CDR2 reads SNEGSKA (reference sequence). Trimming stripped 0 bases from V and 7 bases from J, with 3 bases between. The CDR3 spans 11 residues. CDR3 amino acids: CSARDIGELFF. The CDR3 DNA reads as TGCAGTGCTAGAGATATCGGGGAGCTGTTTTTT.

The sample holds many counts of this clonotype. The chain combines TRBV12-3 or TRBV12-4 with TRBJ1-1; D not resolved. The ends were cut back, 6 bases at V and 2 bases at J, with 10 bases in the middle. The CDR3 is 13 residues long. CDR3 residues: CASSPYVNTEAFF. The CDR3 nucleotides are TGTGCCAGCAGCCCATATGTTAACACTGAAGCTTTCTTT.

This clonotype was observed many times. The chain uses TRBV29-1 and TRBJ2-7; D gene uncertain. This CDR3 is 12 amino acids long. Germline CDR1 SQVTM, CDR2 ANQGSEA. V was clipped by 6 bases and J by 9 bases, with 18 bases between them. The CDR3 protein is CSVSTSGGTQYF. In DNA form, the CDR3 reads TGCAGCGTGTCAACTTCGGGCGGCACGCAGTACTTC.

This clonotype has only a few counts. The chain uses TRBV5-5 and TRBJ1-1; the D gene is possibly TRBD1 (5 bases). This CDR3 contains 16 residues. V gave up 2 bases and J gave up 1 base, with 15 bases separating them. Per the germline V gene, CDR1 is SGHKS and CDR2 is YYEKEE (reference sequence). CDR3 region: CASSLVTGTANTEAFF. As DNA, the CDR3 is TGTGCCAGCAGCTTAGTAACCGGGACTGCGAACACTGAAGCTTTCTTT.

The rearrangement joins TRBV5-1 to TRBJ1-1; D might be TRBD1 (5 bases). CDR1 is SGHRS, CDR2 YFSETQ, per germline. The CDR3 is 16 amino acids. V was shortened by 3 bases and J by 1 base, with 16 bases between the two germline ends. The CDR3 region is CASSWEGLVPNTEAFF. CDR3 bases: TGCGCCAGCAGCTGGGAGGGGCTGGTCCCGAACACTGAAGCTTTCTTT.

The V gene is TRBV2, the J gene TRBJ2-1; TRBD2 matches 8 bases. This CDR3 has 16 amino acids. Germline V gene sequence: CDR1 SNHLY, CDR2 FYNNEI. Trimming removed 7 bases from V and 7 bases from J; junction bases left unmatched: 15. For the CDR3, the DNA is TGTGCCAGCAACCCCTTTAAAGCGGGAGCTGGGAATGAGCAGTTCTTC. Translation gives CASNPFKAGAGNEQFF.

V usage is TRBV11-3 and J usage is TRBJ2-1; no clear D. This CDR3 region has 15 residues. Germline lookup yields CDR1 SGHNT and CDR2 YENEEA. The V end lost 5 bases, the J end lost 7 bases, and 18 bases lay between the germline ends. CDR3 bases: TGTGCCAGCAGCCTAGGGCGGTCATTAGGGAATGAGCAGTTCTTC. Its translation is CASSLGRSLGNEQFF. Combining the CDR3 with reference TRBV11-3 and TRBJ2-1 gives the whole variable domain EAGVVQSPRYKIIEKKQPVAFWCNPISGHNTLYWYLQNLGQGPELLIRYENEEAVDDSQLPKDRFSAERLKGVDSTLKIQPAELGDSAVYLCASSLGRSLGNEQFFGPGTRLTVL.

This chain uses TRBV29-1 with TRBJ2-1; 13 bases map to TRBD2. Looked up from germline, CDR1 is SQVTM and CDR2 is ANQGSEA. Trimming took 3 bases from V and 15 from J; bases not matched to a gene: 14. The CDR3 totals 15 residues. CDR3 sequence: CSVEGTSGTFEGGFF. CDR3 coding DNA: TGCAGCGTTGAGGGGACTAGCGGGACATTCGAGGGGGGGTTCTTC.

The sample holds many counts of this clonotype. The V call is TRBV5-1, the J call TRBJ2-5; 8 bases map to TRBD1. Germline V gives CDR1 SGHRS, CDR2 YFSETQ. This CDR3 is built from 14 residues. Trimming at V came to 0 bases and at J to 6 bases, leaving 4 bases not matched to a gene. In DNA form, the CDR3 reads TGCGCCAGCAGCTTGGGCAGGGGGCCCAAGACCCAGTACTTC. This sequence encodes CASSLGRGPKTQYF.

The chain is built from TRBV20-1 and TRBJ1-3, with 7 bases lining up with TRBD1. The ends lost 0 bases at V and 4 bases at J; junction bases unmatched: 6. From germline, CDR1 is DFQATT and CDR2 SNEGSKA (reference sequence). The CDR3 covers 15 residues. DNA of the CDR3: TGCAGTGCTAGAGAGCCCCGGGACAGAGGAAACACCATATATTTT. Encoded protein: CSAREPRDRGNTIYF.

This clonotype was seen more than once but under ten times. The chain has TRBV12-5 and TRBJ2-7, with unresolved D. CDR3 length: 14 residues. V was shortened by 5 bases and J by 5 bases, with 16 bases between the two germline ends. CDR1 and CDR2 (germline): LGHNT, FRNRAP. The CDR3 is CASGLPLPPNEQYF. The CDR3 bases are TGTGCTAGTGGTCTTCCCCTTCCCCCCAACGAGCAGTACTTC.

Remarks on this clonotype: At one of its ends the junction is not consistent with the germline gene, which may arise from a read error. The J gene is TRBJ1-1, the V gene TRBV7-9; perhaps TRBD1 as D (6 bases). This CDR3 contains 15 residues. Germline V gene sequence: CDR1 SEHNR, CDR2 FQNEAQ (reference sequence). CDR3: CASTLPGEIRTEAFF. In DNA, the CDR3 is TGTGCCAGCACCTTACCAGGGGAAATTCGAACTGAAGCTTTCTTT.

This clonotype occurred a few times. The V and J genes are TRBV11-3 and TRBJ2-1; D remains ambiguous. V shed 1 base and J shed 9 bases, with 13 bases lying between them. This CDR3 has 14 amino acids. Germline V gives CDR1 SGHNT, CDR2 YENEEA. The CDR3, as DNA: TGTGCCAGCAGCTTAGGGGCTCCGACGCGTGAGCAGTTCTTC. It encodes CASSLGAPTREQFF. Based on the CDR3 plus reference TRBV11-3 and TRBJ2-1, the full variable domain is EAGVVQSPRYKIIEKKQPVAFWCNPISGHNTLYWYLQNLGQGPELLIRYENEEAVDDSQLPKDRFSAERLKGVDSTLKIQPAELGDSAVYLCASSLGAPTREQFFGPGTRLTVL.

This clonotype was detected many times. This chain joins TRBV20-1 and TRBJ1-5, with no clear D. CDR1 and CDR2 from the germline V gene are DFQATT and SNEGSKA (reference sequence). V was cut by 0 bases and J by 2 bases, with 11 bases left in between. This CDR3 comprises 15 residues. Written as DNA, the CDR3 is TGCAGTGCTAGAGATTTCAGACGTGGCAATCAGCCCCAGCATTTT. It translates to CSARDFRRGNQPQHF.

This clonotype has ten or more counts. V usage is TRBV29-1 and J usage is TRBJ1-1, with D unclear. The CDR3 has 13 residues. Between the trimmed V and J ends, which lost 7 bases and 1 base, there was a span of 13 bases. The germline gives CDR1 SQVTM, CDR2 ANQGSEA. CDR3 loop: CSAVRETNTEAFF. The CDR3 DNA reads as TGCAGCGCAGTAAGGGAGACGAACACTGAAGCTTTCTTT.

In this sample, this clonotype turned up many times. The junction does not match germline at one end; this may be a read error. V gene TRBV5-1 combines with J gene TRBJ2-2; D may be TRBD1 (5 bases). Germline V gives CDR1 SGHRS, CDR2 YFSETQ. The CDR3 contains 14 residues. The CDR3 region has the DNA TGTGCCAGCAGTTTGGGGCAGTACACCGGGGAGCTGTTTTTT. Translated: CASSLGQYTGELFF.

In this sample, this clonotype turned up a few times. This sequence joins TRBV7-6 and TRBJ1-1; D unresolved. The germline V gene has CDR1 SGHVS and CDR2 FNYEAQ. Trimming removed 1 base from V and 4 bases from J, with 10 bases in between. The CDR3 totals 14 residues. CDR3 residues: CASSLVEGSTEAFF. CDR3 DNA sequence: TGTGCCAGCAGCTTAGTTGAGGGAAGCACTGAAGCTTTCTTT.

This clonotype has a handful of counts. The CDR3 coding sequence is TGTGCCAGCACGGGGCAGATGAACACTGAAGCTTTCTTT. Its translation is CASTGQMNTEAFF. The J gene is TRBJ1-1, the V gene TRBV7-9, with a possible D match to TRBD1 (5 bases). Trimming cost V 7 bases and J 0 bases, with 9 bases left between them. Per the germline V gene, CDR1 is SEHNR and CDR2 is FQNEAQ (reference sequence). The CDR3 extends over 13 amino acids.